The next 21 T cell receptor beta chains were all read from a single sample in a study of cytomegalovirus exposure and HLA in healthy donors. A multiplex PCR was run with 60 Vbeta primers and 13 Jbeta primers. Data came from immunoSEQ multiplex PCR; TCRdb stores just in-frame clones and leaves some out. The sample is made up of 130,000 to 150,000 clones, and the top ten hold about 1.6% of it. The sample taken for sequencing was PBMCs. These receptors were taken from a woman in her forties or fifties in good health and CMV-seronegative.

The V call is TRBV9, the J call TRBJ2-2, with D possibly matching TRBD2 (5 bases). CDR1 is SGDLS, CDR2 YYNGEE, per germline. V was cut by 0 bases and J by 0 bases, with 9 bases left in between. This CDR3 comprises 16 residues. The CDR3 DNA is TGTGCCAGCAGCGTAGGGAGCGGACCGAACACCGGGGAGCTGTTTTTT. It specifies CASSVGSGPNTGELFF.

The chain has TRBV4-2 and TRBJ1-4; D might be TRBD1 (5 bases). Germline CDR1 is LGHNA and CDR2 is YNFKEQ. V was pared by 4 bases and J by 4 bases, with 7 bases between. This CDR3 is built from 13 residues. For the CDR3, the DNA is TGTGCCAGCAGCCGGGGCCGTAATGAAAAACTGTTTTTT. Encoded protein: CASSRGRNEKLFF.

The CDR3 reads CASSVTGGTGELFF. The CDR3 DNA reads TGTGCCAGCAGTGTAACAGGGGGGACCGGGGAGCTGTTTTTT. V usage is TRBV6-4 and J usage is TRBJ2-2; TRBD1 matches 8 bases. Germline CDR1 is MRHNA and CDR2 is SNTAGT. Trimming removed 4 bases from V and 5 bases from J; junction bases left unmatched: 3. The CDR3 runs to 14 residues.

The chain has TRBV28 and TRBJ1-2, with D unresolved. V lost 1 base to trimming and J lost 5 bases, with 5 bases between them. This CDR3 has 12 residues. The germline CDR1 and CDR2 sequences are MDHEN and SYDVKM. CDR3 residues: CASSLSRYGYTF. The CDR3 DNA follows: TGTGCCAGCAGTTTATCACGGTATGGCTACACCTTC.

This chain joins TRBV5-1 and TRBJ2-7, with a possible D match to TRBD1 (6 bases). V lost 3 bases and J 3 bases, leaving 10 bases between the germline ends. CDR3 size: 13 residues. Germline assignment: CDR1 SGHRS and CDR2 YFSETQ. The CDR3 here is CASSSGDFYEQYF. Written as DNA, the CDR3 is TGCGCCAGCAGCTCAGGGGATTTCTACGAGCAGTACTTC.

CDR3 bases: TGTGCCAGCAGCTCGGCTTGGGGGGTTCCAAATGGCTACACCTTC. It yields the protein CASSSAWGVPNGYTF. The V call is TRBV5-4, the J call TRBJ1-2; the D gene is possibly TRBD1 (5 bases). Germline values: CDR1 SGHNT, CDR2 YYREEE (reference sequence). The CDR3 is made up of 15 amino acids. Deletions cut 3 bases from V and 6 bases from J, with 18 bases between.

The chain couples TRBV2 to TRBJ1-1, with D hard to call. Germline V gives CDR1 SNHLY, CDR2 FYNNEI. This CDR3 has 14 residues. V was shortened by 7 bases and J by 0 bases, with 12 bases between the two germline ends. In nucleotides, the CDR3 is TGTGCCAGCATTAAGAACGGAGTGAACACTGAAGCTTTCTTT. The encoded protein is CASIKNGVNTEAFF.

J is TRBJ1-5 and V is TRBV4-1; 9 bases map to TRBD1. The V segment lost 5 bases and the J segment 4 bases; nucleotides outside the gene matches: 6. Germline CDR1 is MGHRA and CDR2 is YSYEKL. The CDR3 totals 15 residues. The CDR3 nucleotides are TGCGCCAGCAGCATTCAACAGGGGGCGAATCAGCCCCAGCATTTT. Translation: CASSIQQGANQPQHF.

DNA of the CDR3: TGTGCCAGCAGCCGCGGGCGGGAGACCCAGTACTTC. Translated: CASSRGRETQYF. V and J are TRBV11-3 and TRBJ2-5; the D gene is possibly TRBD2 (5 bases). Trimming pared 5 bases from V and 5 bases from J, leaving 9 bases between. The CDR3 is 12 amino acids. CDR1 is SGHNT and CDR2 is YENEEA in the germline V gene.

The chain employs TRBV6-5 and TRBJ2-1, with 10 bases matching TRBD2. With V trimmed by 5 bases and J by 4 bases, 2 bases remained unmatched. Per germline, CDR1 MNHEY and CDR2 SVGAGI. CDR3 size: 14 residues. The chain's CDR3 is CASSTSGVYNEQFF. The CDR3 DNA sequence: TGTGCCAGCAGTACTAGCGGGGTATACAATGAGCAGTTCTTC.

The chain combines TRBV27 with TRBJ2-7; 8 bases line up with TRBD1. CDR1 MNHEY and CDR2 SMNVEV come from the germline V gene (reference sequence). V lost 8 bases to trimming and J lost 4 bases; unmatched junction nucleotides: 10. The CDR3 consists of 14 residues. This chain's CDR3 is CASGTRDRMYEQYF. CDR3 sequence (DNA): TGTGCCAGCGGCACACGGGACAGGATGTACGAGCAGTACTTC.

This chain joins TRBV30 and TRBJ2-4; the match to TRBD1 covers 9 bases. From germline, CDR1 is GTSNPN and CDR2 SVGIG (reference sequence). V gave up 1 base and J gave up 0 bases; unmatched junction bases: 7. The CDR3 is made up of 17 amino acids. For the CDR3, the DNA is TGTGCCTGGAGTGAAAGGGACAGGGCACTAGCCAAAAACATTCAGTACTTC. It specifies CAWSERDRALAKNIQYF.

This rearrangement joins TRBV11-2 to TRBJ2-3; 7 nucleotides align to TRBD2. The germline V gene encodes CDR1 SGHAT and CDR2 FQNNGV. The CDR3 runs 17 residues. Trimming removed 1 base from V and 0 bases from J; junction bases left unmatched: 7. The CDR3 DNA reads as TGTGCCAGCAGCTTAGGTCACGGGCGGGGGAGCACAGATACGCAGTATTTT. This codes for CASSLGHGRGSTDTQYF.

This sequence joins TRBV12-5 and TRBJ2-1; D is uncertain. Trimming pared 1 base from V and 3 bases from J, leaving 4 bases between. Germline CDR1 reads LGHNT; CDR2 reads FRNRAP. The length of the CDR3 is 13 residues. The CDR3 reads CASGLGSYNEQFF. In DNA form, the CDR3 reads TGTGCTAGTGGTTTGGGCAGCTACAATGAGCAGTTCTTC.

The rearrangement joins TRBV19 to TRBJ2-1; 10 bases agree with TRBD1. With V trimmed by 3 bases and J by 7 bases, 3 bases remained unmatched. Germline V gene sequence: CDR1 LNHDA, CDR2 SQIVND (reference sequence). The CDR3 totals 14 residues. DNA for the CDR3: TGTGCCAGTAGTATGGGACAGGGGAATAATGAGCAGTTCTTC. Its translation: CASSMGQGNNEQFF.

J is TRBJ2-5 and V is TRBV10-2; 8 bases are shared with TRBD2. Germline V lookup: CDR1 WSHSY, CDR2 SAAADI. The V gene end was trimmed by 2 bases and the J gene end by 5 bases; junction bases not matched to a gene: 4. This CDR3 spans 14 amino acids. The CDR3 is CASSEGLAGETQYF. The CDR3 coding sequence is TGCGCCAGCAGTGAGGGACTAGCAGGGGAGACCCAGTACTTC.

The chain carries TRBV13 and TRBJ1-6; no clear D gene. Germline V CDR1 and CDR2: PRHDT, FYEKMQ (reference sequence). This CDR3 region has 11 residues. Trimming shortened V by 5 bases and J by 7 bases, and 3 bases separated the two germline ends. CDR3 loop: CASSLNSPLHF. The CDR3 DNA reads as TGTGCCAGCAGCCTAAATTCACCCCTCCACTTT. Drawing the rest from reference TRBV13 and TRBJ1-6, the complete variable domain is AAGVIQSPRHLIKEKRETATLKCYPIPRHDTVYWYQQGPGQDPQFLISFYEKMQSDKGSIPDRFSAQQFSDYHSELNMSSLELGDSALYFCASSLNSPLHFGNGTRLTVT.

The chain recombines TRBV6-5 with TRBJ2-5; D is perhaps TRBD2 (5 bases). V lost 2 bases and J lost 2, with 9 bases in between. Germline V CDR1 and CDR2: MNHEY, SVGAGI. There are 14 residues in the CDR3. DNA of the CDR3: TGTGCCAGCAGTTACGGGCGGGCTCAAGAGACCCAGTACTTC. The encoded protein is CASSYGRAQETQYF.

The chain uses TRBV19 and TRBJ1-5; D ambiguous. The V gene lost 5 bases and the J gene lost 4 bases, with 12 bases spanning the gap. CDR1 LNHDA and CDR2 SQIVND come from the germline V gene (reference sequence). CDR3 length equals 14 residues. CDR3 sequence: CASSSPGFNQPQHF. The CDR3 coding sequence is TGTGCCAGTAGTTCCCCGGGATTTAATCAGCCCCAGCATTTT.

The V and J genes are TRBV18 and TRBJ1-2; 8 bases map to TRBD1. Germline trimming cut 3 bases from V and 13 bases from J; bases unmatched to any gene: 13. The germline V gene encodes CDR1 KGHSH and CDR2 LQKENI. The CDR3 has 14 residues. In DNA, the CDR3 is TGTGCCAGCTCACCGGCCGGGACAGGCGGGCTCTGCACCTTC. Amino acids: CASSPAGTGGLCTF.

This sequence joins TRBV30 and TRBJ1-6; D gene unclear. This CDR3 contains 14 residues. The germline CDR1 and CDR2 sequences are GTSNPN and SVGIG (reference sequence). V was trimmed by 4 bases and J by 8 bases, leaving 15 bases between them. The CDR3 sequence is CAWTSGSGHSPLHF. The CDR3, as DNA: TGTGCCTGGACTTCGGGGTCTGGGCATTCACCCCTCCACTTT.